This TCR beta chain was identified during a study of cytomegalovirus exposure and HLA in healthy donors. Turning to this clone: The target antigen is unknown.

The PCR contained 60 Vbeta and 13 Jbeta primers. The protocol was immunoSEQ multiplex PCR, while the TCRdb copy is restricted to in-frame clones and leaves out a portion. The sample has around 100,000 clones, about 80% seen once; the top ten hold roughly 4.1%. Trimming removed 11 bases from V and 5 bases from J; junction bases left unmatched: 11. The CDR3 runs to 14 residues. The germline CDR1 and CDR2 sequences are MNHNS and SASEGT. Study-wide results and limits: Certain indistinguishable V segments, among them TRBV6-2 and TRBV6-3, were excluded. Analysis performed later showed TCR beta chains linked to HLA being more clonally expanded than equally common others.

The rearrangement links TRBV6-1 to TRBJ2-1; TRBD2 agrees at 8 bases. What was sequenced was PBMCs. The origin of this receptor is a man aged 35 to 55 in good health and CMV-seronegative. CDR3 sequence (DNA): TGTGCCGGTGAGCGGGGGAGTCGGAACAATGAGCAGTTCTTC. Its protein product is CAGERGSRNNEQFF.